A single count supports the clone carrying this T cell receptor beta chain. Antigen specificity is unknown. This CDR3 is built from 16 residues. Trimming stripped 4 bases from V and 0 bases from J, with 14 bases between. Germline CDR1 reads MDHEN; CDR2 reads SYDVKM. These data are taken from a study of vaccination and CD4 T cells after COVID-19. Study-wide results and caveats: From a median of about 21 to 40, SARS-CoV-2-reactive clonotypes increased, though not significantly.

The Oncomine TCR Beta short-read assay sequenced DNA from cultured CD4+ T cells. TCRdb re-derived calls from the PCR reads in MiXCR, one entry per CDR3 protein. The table includes almost 15,000 distinct CDR3 sequences, around 74% detected once. Treatment here: roughly 10-day PBMC culture with coronavirus spike peptide pools or control peptides (ViraFEST assay). This receptor was taken from a human donor who had recovered from COVID-19. Material for sequencing was CD4+ T cells from blood, cultured in vitro. The gene calls are TRBV28 and TRBJ2-3; D is unresolved. CDR3: CASSSPDLASTDTQYF. Here the CDR3 DNA reads TGTGCCAGCAGTTCCCCGGACCTGGCGAGCACAGATACGCAGTATTTT.